The 12 T cell receptor beta chains below were found in one sample sequenced in a study of control samples from healthy donors and cancer patients. Clones were sequenced by immunoSEQ multiplex PCR, and TCRdb holds only the in-frame ones, with some missing. The sample contains 120,000 to 150,000 clones, roughly 90% of which appear only once. Material: blood. The receptors originated from a man aged 25-45 years in good health.

The rearrangement uses TRBV20-1 and TRBJ2-7, with a weak D call TRBD2 (5 bases). The V gene's germline CDR1 is DFQATT and CDR2 SNEGSKA (reference sequence). The CDR3 covers 14 residues. V gave up 3 bases and J gave up 7 bases, with 19 bases separating them. CDR3 coding DNA: TGCAGTGCTAGTAGCCCTAGCCCTCTCGGGGAGCAGTACTTC. It encodes CSASSPSPLGEQYF.

V is TRBV3-1 (or the pseudogene TRBV3-2) and J is TRBJ1-2; 8 nucleotides agree with TRBD1. Germline V CDR1 and CDR2: LGHDT, YNNKEL (reference sequence). The V gene end was trimmed by 4 bases and the J gene end by 4 bases; junction bases not matched to a gene: 5. This CDR3 has 14 residues. The CDR3 is CASSPGTGPYGYTF. The CDR3 DNA reads as TGTGCCAGCAGCCCCGGGACAGGCCCCTATGGCTACACCTTC.

The V call is TRBV6-1, the J call TRBJ2-1; D unresolved. The CDR3 has 14 amino acids. Germline V gene data show CDR1 as MNHNS and CDR2 as SASEGT. Trimming pared 3 bases from V and 6 bases from J, leaving 12 bases between. In nucleotides, the CDR3 is TGTGCCAGCAGTGAGCCGTCCCGAACCAATGAGCAGTTCTTC. Amino acids: CASSEPSRTNEQFF.

The J gene is TRBJ2-1, the V gene TRBV27; D may be TRBD2 (5 bases). The germline gives CDR1 MNHEY, CDR2 SMNVEV (reference sequence). With 7 bases removed from V and 6 bases from J, the gap between germline ends came to 7 bases. This CDR3 has 11 residues. Written as DNA, the CDR3 is TGTGCCAGCAACGGGATCAATGAGCAGTTCTTC. This gives the protein CASNGINEQFF.

The CDR3 nucleotides read TGTGCTAGTGGCCATGGGACCCTTAGCACAGATACGCAGTATTTT. Protein: CASGHGTLSTDTQYF. The chain uses TRBV12-5 and TRBJ2-3, with D perhaps TRBD1 or TRBD2 (5 bases each). Germline CDR1 and CDR2: LGHNT and FRNRAP. CDR3 size: 15 residues. Trimming left V 6 bases short and J 0 bases short, with 13 bases between.

This chain uses TRBV24-1 with TRBJ1-6; 7 positions agree with TRBD1. Germline V lookup: CDR1 KGHDR, CDR2 SFDVKD. This CDR3 is 16 amino acids long. The V gene end was trimmed by 4 bases and the J gene end by 12 bases; junction bases not matched to a gene: 14. CDR3 amino acids: CATSERGQKSKGPLHF. The CDR3, as DNA: TGTGCCACCAGTGAACGGGGACAGAAATCCAAGGGACCCCTCCACTTT.

V and J are TRBV11-3 and TRBJ2-7, with D possibly matching TRBD1 (6 bases). The germline V gene has CDR1 SGHNT and CDR2 YENEEA. The CDR3 contains 14 residues. The V and J ends lost 2 bases and 2 bases respectively, with 10 bases between them. The CDR3 bases are TGTGCCAGCAGCTTATCGGGACAAACCTACGAGCAGTACTTC. Translated, it gives CASSLSGQTYEQYF.

The genes are TRBV10-3 and TRBJ1-2; D gene unclear. The CDR3 loop spans 13 amino acids. The germline V gene has CDR1 ENHRY and CDR2 SYGVKD. V lost 2 bases and J lost 4, with 8 bases in between. The DNA for the CDR3 is TGTGCCATCAGTGAGGACCTGGCCTATGGCTACACCTTC. As protein: CAISEDLAYGYTF.

The J gene is TRBJ2-7, the V gene TRBV7-9, with unresolved D. This CDR3 is built from 12 residues. Trimming cost V 5 bases and J 3 bases, with 8 bases left between them. In germline, CDR1 is SEHNR, CDR2 FQNEAQ (reference sequence). Here the CDR3 DNA reads TGTGCCAGCAGCATGGACGGCTACGAGCAGTACTTC. It specifies CASSMDGYEQYF.

The genes are TRBV13 and TRBJ1-2, with TRBD1 as a possible D gene (6 bases). Trimming pared 5 bases from V and 8 bases from J, leaving 21 bases between. The germline gives CDR1 PRHDT, CDR2 FYEKMQ (reference sequence). The CDR3 totals 15 residues. In DNA, the CDR3 is TGTGCCAGCAGCCACACCGAGGGACAACCTGAGGGCTACACCTTC. Its translation is CASSHTEGQPEGYTF.

The chain is built from TRBV5-4 and TRBJ2-1; 11 bases are shared with TRBD1. Germline-derived CDR1 and CDR2 are SGHNT and YYREEE (reference sequence). This CDR3 has 15 amino acids. V trimming: 5 bases; J trimming: 7 bases; junction bases outside the gene matches: 8. The CDR3 loop reads CASSPGTGGLNEQFF. CDR3 DNA: TGTGCCAGCAGTCCCGGGACAGGGGGATTGAATGAGCAGTTCTTC.

The chain couples TRBV5-1 to TRBJ2-3; 7 positions agree with TRBD1. The V gene end was trimmed by 3 bases and the J gene end by 1 base; junction bases not matched to a gene: 5. Per germline, CDR1 SGHRS and CDR2 YFSETQ. CDR3 length: 15 residues. CDR3 region: CASSSRQGGTDTQYF. CDR3 nucleotide sequence: TGCGCCAGCAGCTCACGACAGGGTGGCACAGATACGCAGTATTTT. The full variable domain, its missing parts supplied by reference TRBV5-1 and TRBJ2-3, is KAGVTQTPRYLIKTRGQQVTLSCSPISGHRSVSWYQQTPGQGLQFLFEYFSETQRNKGNFPGRFSGRQFSNSRSEMNVSTLELGDSALYLCASSSRQGGTDTQYFGPGTRLTVL.